This T cell receptor (beta chain) was recorded in a study of blood T cell repertoires in COVID-19. In the study overall: The United States, Italy and Spain supplied acute and convalescent COVID-19 samples. PBMCs, B-cell-depleted T cells, or T cells provided the cDNA or gDNA that made up the material.

Germline CDR1 reads MNHNS; CDR2 reads SASEGT. V lost 0 bases and J 0 bases, leaving 15 bases between the germline ends. The length of the CDR3 is 17 residues. This table comes from immunoSEQ multiplex PCR, and its TCRdb copy is limited to in-frame clones, with some not included. This sample yields hundreds of thousands of clones, of which approximately 81% are seen a single time; 7.5% to 9% belongs to the top ten. The chain joins TRBV6-1 to TRBJ2-7; TRBD2 is a possible D gene (6 bases). The clonotype was recovered from a woman older than 75 with acute or convalescent COVID-19. The sample consisted of peripheral blood. In DNA, the CDR3 is TGTGCCAGCAGTGAAGCAGTACCTAGCGCCCACTCCTACGAGCAGTACTTC. This gives the protein CASSEAVPSAHSYEQYF.